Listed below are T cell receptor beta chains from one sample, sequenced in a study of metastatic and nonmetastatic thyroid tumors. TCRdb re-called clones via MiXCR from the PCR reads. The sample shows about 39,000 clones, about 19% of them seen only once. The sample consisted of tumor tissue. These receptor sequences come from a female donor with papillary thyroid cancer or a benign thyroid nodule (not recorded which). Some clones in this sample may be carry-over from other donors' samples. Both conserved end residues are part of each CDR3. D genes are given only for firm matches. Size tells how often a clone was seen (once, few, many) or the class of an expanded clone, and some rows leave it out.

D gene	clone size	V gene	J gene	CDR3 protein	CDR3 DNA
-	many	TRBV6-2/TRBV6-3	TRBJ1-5	CASRGQGNNQPQHF	TGTGCCAGCCGGGGGCAGGGCAATAATCAGCCCCAGCATTTT
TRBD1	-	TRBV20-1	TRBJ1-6	CSAVDRGLGNSPLHF	TGCAGTGCAGTCGACAGGGGGCTTGGTAATTCACCCCTCCACTTT
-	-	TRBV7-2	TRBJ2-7	CASSFGGKGRSEQYF	TGTGCCAGCAGCTTTGGAGGGAAAGGGCGCTCCGAGCAGTACTTT
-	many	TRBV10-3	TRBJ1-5	CAISDGRSNQPQHF	TGTGCCATCAGTGATGGTAGAAGCAATCAGCCCCAGCATTTT
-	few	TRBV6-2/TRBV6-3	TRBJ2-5	CASSYSSSVSCSGDTQYF	TGTGCCAGCAGTTACTCGAGTTCTGTTTCGTGTTCCGGAGATACCCAGTACTTC
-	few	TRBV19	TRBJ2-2	CASSIKGTGELFF	TGTGCCAGTAGTATAAAGGGTACCGGGGAGCTGTTTTTT
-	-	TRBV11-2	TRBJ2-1	CASSGGGTSSYNEQFF	TGTGCCAGCAGCGGGGGCGGGACAAGCTCCTACAATGAGCAGTTCTTC
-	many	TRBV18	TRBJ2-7	CASSPPEGEQYF	TGTGCCAGCTCACCACCGGAGGGAGAGCAGTACTTC
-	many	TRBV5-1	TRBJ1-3	CASSPWGGFSGNTIYF	TGCGCCAGCAGCCCCTGGGGTGGATTCTCTGGAAACACCATATATTTT
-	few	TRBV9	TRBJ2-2	CANSVATGELFF	TGTGCCAACAGCGTAGCTACCGGGGAGCTGTTTTTT
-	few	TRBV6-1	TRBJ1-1	CASSRGGTEAFF	TGTGCCAGCAGTAGAGGCGGCACTGAGGCTTTCTTT
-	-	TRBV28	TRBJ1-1	CASDTPWVGLNTEAFF	TGTGCCAGCGACACCCCGTGGGTGGGACTGAACACTGAAGCTTTCTTT
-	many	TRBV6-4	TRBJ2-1	CASSREQGHEQFF	TGTGCCAGCAGCCGAGAACAGGGCCATGAGCAGTTCTTC
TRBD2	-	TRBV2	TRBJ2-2	CASSRVAGNTGELFF	TGTGCCAGCAGTCGAGTAGCGGGAAACACCGGGGAGCTGTTTTTT
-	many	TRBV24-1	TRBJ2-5	CATSDQGFQETQYF	TGTGCCACCAGCGACCAGGGTTTCCAAGAGACCCAGTACTTC
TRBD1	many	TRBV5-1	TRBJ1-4	CASSWGTGEATNEKLFF	TGCGCCAGCAGCTGGGGGACAGGGGAGGCAACTAATGAAAAACTGTTTTTT
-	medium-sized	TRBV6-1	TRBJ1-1	CASSEWYSGWTEAFF	TGTGCCAGCAGTGAATGGTACTCAGGGTGGACTGAAGCTTTCTTT
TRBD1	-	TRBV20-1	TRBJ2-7	CSAGTGQVIYEQYF	TGCAGTGCTGGTACGGGACAGGTTATTTACGAGCAGTACTTC
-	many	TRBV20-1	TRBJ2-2	CSARKYTRGNTGELFF	TGCAGTGCTAGAAAATACACCAGGGGGAACACCGGGGAGCTGTTTTTT
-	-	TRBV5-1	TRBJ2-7	CASSLEARANEQYF	TGCGCCAGCAGCTTGGAGGCCAGGGCCAACGAGCAGTACTTC